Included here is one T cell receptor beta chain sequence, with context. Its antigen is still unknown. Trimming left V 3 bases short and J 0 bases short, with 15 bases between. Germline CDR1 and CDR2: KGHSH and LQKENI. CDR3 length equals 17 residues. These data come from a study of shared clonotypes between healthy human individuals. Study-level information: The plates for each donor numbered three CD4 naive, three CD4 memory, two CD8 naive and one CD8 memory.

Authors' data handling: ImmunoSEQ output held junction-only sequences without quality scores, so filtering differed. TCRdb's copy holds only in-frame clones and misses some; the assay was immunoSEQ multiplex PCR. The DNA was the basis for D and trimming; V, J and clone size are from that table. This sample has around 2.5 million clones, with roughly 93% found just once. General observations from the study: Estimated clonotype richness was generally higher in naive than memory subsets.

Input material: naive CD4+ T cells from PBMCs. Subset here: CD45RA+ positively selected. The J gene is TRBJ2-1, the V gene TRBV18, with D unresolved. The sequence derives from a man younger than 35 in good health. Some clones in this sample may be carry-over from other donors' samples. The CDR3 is CASSPLGRASSYNEQFF. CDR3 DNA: TGTGCCAGCTCACCGCTCGGGCGCGCGAGCTCCTACAATGAGCAGTTCTTC.